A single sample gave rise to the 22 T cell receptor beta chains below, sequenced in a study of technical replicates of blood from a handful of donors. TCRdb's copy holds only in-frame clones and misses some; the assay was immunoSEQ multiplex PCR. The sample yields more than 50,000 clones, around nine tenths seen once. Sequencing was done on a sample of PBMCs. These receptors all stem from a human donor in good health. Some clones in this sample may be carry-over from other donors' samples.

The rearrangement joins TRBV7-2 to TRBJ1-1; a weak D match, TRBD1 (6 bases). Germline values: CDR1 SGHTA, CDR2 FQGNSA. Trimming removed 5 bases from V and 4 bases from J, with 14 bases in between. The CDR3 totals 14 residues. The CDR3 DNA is TGTGCCAGCAGCACCCGGGGGGGCGGCACTGAAGCTTTCTTT. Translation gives CASSTRGGGTEAFF.

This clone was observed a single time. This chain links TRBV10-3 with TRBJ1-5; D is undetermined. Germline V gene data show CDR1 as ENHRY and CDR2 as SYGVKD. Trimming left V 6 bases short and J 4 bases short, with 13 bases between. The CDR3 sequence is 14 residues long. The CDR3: CAISGEGWNQPQHF. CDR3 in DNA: TGTGCCATCAGCGGGGAGGGTTGGAATCAGCCCCAGCATTTT.

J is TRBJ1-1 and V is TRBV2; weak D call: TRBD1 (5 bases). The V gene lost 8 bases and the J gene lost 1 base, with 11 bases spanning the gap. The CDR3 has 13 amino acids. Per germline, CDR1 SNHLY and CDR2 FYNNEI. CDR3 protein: CASARQGNTEAFF. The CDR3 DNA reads TGTGCCAGCGCTCGGCAGGGGAACACTGAAGCTTTCTTT.

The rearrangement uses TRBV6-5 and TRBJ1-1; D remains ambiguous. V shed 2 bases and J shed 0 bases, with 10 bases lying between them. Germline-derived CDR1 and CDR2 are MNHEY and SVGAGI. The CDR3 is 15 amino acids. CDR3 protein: CASSYRGILNTEAFF. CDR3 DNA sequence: TGTGCCAGCAGTTACAGAGGGATTCTGAACACTGAAGCTTTCTTT.

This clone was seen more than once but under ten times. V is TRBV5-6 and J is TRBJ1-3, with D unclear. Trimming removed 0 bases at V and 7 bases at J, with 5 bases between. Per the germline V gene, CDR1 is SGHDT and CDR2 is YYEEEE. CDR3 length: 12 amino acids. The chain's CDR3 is CASSLGSNTIYF. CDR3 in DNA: TGTGCCAGCAGCTTGGGAAGCAACACCATATATTTT. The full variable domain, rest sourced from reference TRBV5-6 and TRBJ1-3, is DAGVTQSPTHLIKTRGQQVTLRCSPKSGHDTVSWYQQALGQGPQFIFQYYEEEERQRGNFPDRFSGHQFPNYSSELNVNALLLGDSALYLCASSLGSNTIYFGEGSWLTVV.

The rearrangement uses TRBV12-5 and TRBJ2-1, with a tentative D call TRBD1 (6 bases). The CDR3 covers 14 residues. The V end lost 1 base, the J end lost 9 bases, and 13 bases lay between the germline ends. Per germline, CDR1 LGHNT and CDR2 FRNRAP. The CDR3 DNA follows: TGTGCTAGTGGTTTGGACGCAGGGGAAGGTGAGCAGTTCTTC. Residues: CASGLDAGEGEQFF.

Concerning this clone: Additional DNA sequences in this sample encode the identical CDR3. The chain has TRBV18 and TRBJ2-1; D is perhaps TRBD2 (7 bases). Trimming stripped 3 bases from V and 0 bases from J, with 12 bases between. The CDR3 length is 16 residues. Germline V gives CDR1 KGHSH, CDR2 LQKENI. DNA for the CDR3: TGTGCCAGCTCACCTCGCGGGGGCAGCTCCTACAATGAGCAGTTCTTC. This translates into CASSPRGGSSYNEQFF.

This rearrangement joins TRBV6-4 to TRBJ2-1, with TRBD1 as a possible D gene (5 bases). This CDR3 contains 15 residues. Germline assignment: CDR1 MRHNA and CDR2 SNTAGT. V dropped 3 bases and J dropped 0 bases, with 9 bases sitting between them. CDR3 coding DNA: TGTGCCAGCAGTGAGACAGAAAGCTCCTACAATGAGCAGTTCTTC. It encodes CASSETESSYNEQFF.

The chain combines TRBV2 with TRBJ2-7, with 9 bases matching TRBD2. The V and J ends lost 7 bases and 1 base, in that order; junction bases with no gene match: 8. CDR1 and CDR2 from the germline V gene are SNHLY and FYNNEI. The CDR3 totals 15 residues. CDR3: CASTGVAGASYEQYF. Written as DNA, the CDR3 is TGTGCCAGCACCGGAGTAGCGGGAGCGTCCTACGAGCAGTACTTC.

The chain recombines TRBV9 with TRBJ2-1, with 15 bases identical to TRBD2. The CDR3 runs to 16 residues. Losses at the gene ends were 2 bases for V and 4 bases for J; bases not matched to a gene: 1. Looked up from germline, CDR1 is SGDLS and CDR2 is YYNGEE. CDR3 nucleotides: TGTGCCAGCAGCGTTGGACTAGCGGGAGGGTACAATGAGCAGTTCTTC. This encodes CASSVGLAGGYNEQFF.

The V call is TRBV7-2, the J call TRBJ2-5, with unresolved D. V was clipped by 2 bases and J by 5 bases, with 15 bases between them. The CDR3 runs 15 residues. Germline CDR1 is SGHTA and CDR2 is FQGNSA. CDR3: CASSLRLSSGETQYF. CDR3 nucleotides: TGTGCCAGCAGCTTAAGGCTTAGCTCGGGTGAGACCCAGTACTTC.

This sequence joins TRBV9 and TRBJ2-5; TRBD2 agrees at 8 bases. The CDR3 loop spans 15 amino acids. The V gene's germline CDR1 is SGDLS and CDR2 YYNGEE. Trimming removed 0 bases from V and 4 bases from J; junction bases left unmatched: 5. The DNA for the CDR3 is TGTGCCAGCAGCGTAGCGGGAGGGGTCGTAGAGACCCAGTACTTC. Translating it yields CASSVAGGVVETQYF. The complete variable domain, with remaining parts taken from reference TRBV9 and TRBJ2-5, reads DSGVTQTPKHLITATGQRVTLRCSPRSGDLSVYWYQQSLDQGLQFLIQYYNGEERAKGNILERFSAQQFPDLHSELNLSSLELGDSALYFCASSVAGGVVETQYFGPGTRLLVL.

The CDR3 DNA reads TGTGCCAGGCCGAAGTGGCCGGGGTCCTACGAGCAGTACTTC. The encoded protein is CARPKWPGSYEQYF. This chain links TRBV5-3 with TRBJ2-7, with D possibly matching TRBD2 (5 bases). TRBV5-3 is an ORF; its function is uncertain. CDR3 size: 14 residues. The V end was cut by 8 bases, the J end by 1 base, with 16 bases between.

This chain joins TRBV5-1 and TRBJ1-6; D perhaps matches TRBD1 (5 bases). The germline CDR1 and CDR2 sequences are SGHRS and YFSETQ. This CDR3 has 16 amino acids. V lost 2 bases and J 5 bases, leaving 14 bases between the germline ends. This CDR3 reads CASSFTEQAHNSPLHF. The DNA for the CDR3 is TGCGCCAGCAGCTTTACCGAACAGGCCCATAATTCACCCCTCCACTTT.

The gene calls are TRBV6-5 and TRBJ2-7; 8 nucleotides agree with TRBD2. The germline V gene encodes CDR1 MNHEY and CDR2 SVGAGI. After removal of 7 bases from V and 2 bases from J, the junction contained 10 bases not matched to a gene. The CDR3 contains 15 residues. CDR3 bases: TGTGCCAGCATTCCGACCTCGCGGGGGGCCTACGAGCAGTACTTC. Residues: CASIPTSRGAYEQYF.

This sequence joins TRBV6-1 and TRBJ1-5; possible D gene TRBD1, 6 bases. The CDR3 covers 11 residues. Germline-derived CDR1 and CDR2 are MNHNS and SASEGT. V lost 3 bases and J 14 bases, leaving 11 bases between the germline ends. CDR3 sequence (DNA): TGTGCCAGCAGTGATAGACAGGTTGAGCATTTT. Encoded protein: CASSDRQVEHF.

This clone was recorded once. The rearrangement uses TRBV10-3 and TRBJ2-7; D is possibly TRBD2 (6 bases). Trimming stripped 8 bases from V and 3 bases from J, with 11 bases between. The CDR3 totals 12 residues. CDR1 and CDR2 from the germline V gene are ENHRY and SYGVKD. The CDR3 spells CAIRREDYEQYF. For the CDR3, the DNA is TGTGCCATCCGGAGGGAGGACTACGAGCAGTACTTC.

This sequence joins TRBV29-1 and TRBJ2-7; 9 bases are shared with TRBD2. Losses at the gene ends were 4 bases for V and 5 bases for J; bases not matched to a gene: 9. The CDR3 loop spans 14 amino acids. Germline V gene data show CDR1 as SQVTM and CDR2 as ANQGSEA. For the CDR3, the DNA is TGCAGCGTTGGAGCGGGGGGAGGGGTGAACGAGCAGTACTTC. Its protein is CSVGAGGGVNEQYF.

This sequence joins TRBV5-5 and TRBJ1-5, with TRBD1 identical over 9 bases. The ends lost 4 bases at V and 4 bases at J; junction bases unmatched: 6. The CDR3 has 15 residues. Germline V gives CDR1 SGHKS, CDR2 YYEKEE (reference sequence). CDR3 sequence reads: CASSLGQGINQPQHF. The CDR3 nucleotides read TGTGCCAGCAGCCTAGGACAGGGGATAAATCAGCCCCAGCATTTT.

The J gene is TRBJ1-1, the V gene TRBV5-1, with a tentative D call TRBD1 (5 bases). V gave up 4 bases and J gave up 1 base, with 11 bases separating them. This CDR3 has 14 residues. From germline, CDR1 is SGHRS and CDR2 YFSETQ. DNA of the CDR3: TGCGCCAGCAGCATCCAGGGTTGGAACACTGAAGCTTTCTTT. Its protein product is CASSIQGWNTEAFF.

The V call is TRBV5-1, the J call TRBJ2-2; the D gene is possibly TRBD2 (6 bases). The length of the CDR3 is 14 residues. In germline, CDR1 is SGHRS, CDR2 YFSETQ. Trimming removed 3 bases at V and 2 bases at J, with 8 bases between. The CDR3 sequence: CASSSGLNTGELFF. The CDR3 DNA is TGCGCCAGCAGCTCGGGACTCAACACCGGGGAGCTGTTTTTT.

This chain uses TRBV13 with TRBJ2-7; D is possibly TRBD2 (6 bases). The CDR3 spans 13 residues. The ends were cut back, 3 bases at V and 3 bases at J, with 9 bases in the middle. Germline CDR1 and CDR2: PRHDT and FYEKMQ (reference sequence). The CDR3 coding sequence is TGTGCCAGCAGCTTGAGGGGAGGCTACGAGCAGTACTTC. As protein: CASSLRGGYEQYF.